This entry describes one TCR beta chain. Its antigen is not identified. The iRepertoire nested amplicon-rescue multiplex PCR amplified TCR alpha and beta CDR3s from RNA. Using its own MiXCR run on the multiplex PCR reads, TCRdb lists one record per CDR3 protein. Among 300,000 to 400,000 distinct CDR3 sequences listed, 41% were seen once. CDR1 is MGHRA and CDR2 is YSYEKL in the germline V gene. The CDR3 sequence is 16 residues long. V dropped 2 bases and J dropped 6 bases, with 20 bases sitting between them. This entry is derived from a study of glioma-infiltrating T cells. Whole-study context: Glioblastomas were WHO grade IV, sampled at first diagnosis; low-grade were grade II.

Study results and limitations: Non-neoplastic patients had below-expected tissue-blood divergence, while all gliomas exceeded expectation.

The sequenced sample consisted of glioma tissue, nonneoplastic brain tissue, or PBMCs (not recorded which). This clonotype was obtained from a human donor with low-grade glioma or glioblastoma, undergoing nonglioma brain surgery, or in good health (not recorded which). This chain links TRBV4-1 with TRBJ2-7, with D perhaps TRBD1 (6 bases). The CDR3 DNA reads TGCGCCAGCAGCCAACTCCCGGCAGGGGCCCCTGGCGAGCAGTACTTC. This encodes CASSQLPAGAPGEQYF.